A selection of T cell receptor beta chains follows, all from one sample in a study of regulatory T cells in long-lasting Graves disease. TCRdb itself ran the multiplex PCR reads through MiXCR, one entry per CDR3 protein. The data contain roughly 400,000 distinct CDR3 sequences, 15% to 20% of them singletons. The same data also contributed to another study, on T cells in Graves' hyperthyroidism and ophthalmopathy.

The sequenced sample was peripheral blood mononuclear cells (PBMCs), obtained at new diagnosis, from a patient treated with antithyroid drugs. These receptors all stem from a woman younger than 30 with Graves disease. Both conserved end residues are part of each CDR3. Fields, in order: CDR3 DNA, CDR3 protein, D gene, J gene, clone size, V gene. D genes are given only for firm matches. The size field is filled for only some rows; it gives once, few, many or a size class.

cdr3_nt: TGTGCCAGCAGCCTCCCCGGCGAGGGCACAGATACGCAGTATTTT; cdr3_aa: CASSLPGEGTDTQYF; d_call: -; j_call: TRBJ2-3; clone_size: -; v_call: TRBV4-2
cdr3_nt: TGCAGTCGACTAGCGGGAGTCGGATATGAGCAGTTCTTC; cdr3_aa: CSRLAGVGYEQFF; d_call: TRBD2; j_call: TRBJ2-1; clone_size: few; v_call: TRBV20-1
cdr3_nt: TGTGCCAGCAGGGCGGGAGTCCCAGATACGCAGTATTTT; cdr3_aa: CASRAGVPDTQYF; d_call: TRBD2; j_call: TRBJ2-3; clone_size: many; v_call: TRBV12-3/TRBV12-4
cdr3_nt: TGTGCCAGCAGTTCCACCCCTAGCGGGAGTTCTTACGAGCAGTACTTC; cdr3_aa: CASSSTPSGSSYEQYF; d_call: TRBD2; j_call: TRBJ2-7; clone_size: few; v_call: TRBV27
cdr3_nt: TGTGCCCCAGGGGGGACCCCCTACGAGCAGTACTTC; cdr3_aa: CAPGGTPYEQYF; d_call: -; j_call: TRBJ2-7; clone_size: many; v_call: TRBV7-3
cdr3_nt: TGCAGTGCAGTATCTGGGACAGGGACTACTGAAGCTTTCTTT; cdr3_aa: CSAVSGTGTTEAFF; d_call: TRBD1; j_call: TRBJ1-1; clone_size: many; v_call: TRBV20-1
cdr3_nt: TGCGCCAGCAGCCAAGACAGGGTGACAAACACAGATACGCAGTATTTT; cdr3_aa: CASSQDRVTNTDTQYF; d_call: -; j_call: TRBJ2-3; clone_size: few; v_call: TRBV4-1
cdr3_nt: TGTGCCAGCAGCTTAGACCCCGGGACATCCCCCGTGACCGGGGAGCTGTTTTTT; cdr3_aa: CASSLDPGTSPVTGELFF; d_call: -; j_call: TRBJ2-2; clone_size: -; v_call: TRBV7-2
cdr3_nt: TGTGCCAGCAGTAGGCCTAGCGGGAGTGGGAATGAGCAGTTCTTC; cdr3_aa: CASSRPSGSGNEQFF; d_call: TRBD2; j_call: TRBJ2-1; clone_size: many; v_call: TRBV2
cdr3_nt: TGTGCCAGCAGCTTACCCGGGACAGGGGTGGGGGACGAGCAGTACTTC; cdr3_aa: CASSLPGTGVGDEQYF; d_call: TRBD1; j_call: TRBJ2-7; clone_size: many; v_call: TRBV7-8
cdr3_nt: TGTGCCTGGAATTGGGGAGCGGGCACTGAAGCTTTCTTT; cdr3_aa: CAWNWGAGTEAFF; d_call: -; j_call: TRBJ1-1; clone_size: many; v_call: TRBV30
cdr3_nt: TGTGCCAGCAGTTCCCATCGGGACAGGGTGAATGAGCAGTTCTTC; cdr3_aa: CASSSHRDRVNEQFF; d_call: TRBD1; j_call: TRBJ2-1; clone_size: many; v_call: TRBV28
cdr3_nt: TGTGCCACCAGTGACCGGATTAGTGTGTTGACAGATACGCAGTATTTT; cdr3_aa: CATSDRISVLTDTQYF; d_call: -; j_call: TRBJ2-3; clone_size: many; v_call: TRBV24-1
cdr3_nt: TGTGCCGGAAGAAAAGACGGCAATCAGCCCCAGCATTTT; cdr3_aa: CAGRKDGNQPQHF; d_call: -; j_call: TRBJ1-5; clone_size: -; v_call: TRBV10-3
cdr3_nt: TGTGCCAGCATAGGGTTGGAAGCTTTCTTT; cdr3_aa: CASIGLEAFF; d_call: -; j_call: TRBJ1-1; clone_size: -; v_call: TRBV27
cdr3_nt: TGTGCCAGCAGCCGGGACAGGGTCGAGACCCAGTACTTC; cdr3_aa: CASSRDRVETQYF; d_call: TRBD1; j_call: TRBJ2-5; clone_size: many; v_call: TRBV7-2
cdr3_nt: TGTGCCAGCGTGGGGGGGCCCGGGGAGCTGTTTTTT; cdr3_aa: CASVGGPGELFF; d_call: -; j_call: TRBJ2-2; clone_size: many; v_call: TRBV6-1
cdr3_nt: TGTGCCAGCAGCCTGATGGTTGGGGTCCCCTACGAGCAGTACTTC; cdr3_aa: CASSLMVGVPYEQYF; d_call: -; j_call: TRBJ2-7; clone_size: many; v_call: TRBV6-1